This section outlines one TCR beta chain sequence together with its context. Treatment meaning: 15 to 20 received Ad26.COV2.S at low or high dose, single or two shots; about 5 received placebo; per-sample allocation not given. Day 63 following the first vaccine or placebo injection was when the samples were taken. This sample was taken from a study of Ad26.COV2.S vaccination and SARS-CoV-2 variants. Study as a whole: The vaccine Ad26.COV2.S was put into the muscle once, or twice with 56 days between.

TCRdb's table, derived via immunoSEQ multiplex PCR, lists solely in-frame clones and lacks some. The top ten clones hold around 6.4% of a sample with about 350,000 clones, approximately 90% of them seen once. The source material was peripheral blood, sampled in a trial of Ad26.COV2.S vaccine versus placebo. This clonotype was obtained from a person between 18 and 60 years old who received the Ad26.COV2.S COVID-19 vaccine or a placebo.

CDR3 loop: CASSLSTSAYNEQFF. The DNA of the CDR3 is TGTGCCAGCAGCTTATCGACTAGCGCGTACAATGAGCAGTTCTTC. This sequence joins TRBV11-1 and TRBJ2-1; 8 bases align to TRBD2. The CDR3 covers 15 residues. Unmatched junction bases numbered 4, after V lost 2 bases and J lost 4 bases. The germline CDR1 and CDR2 sequences are SGHAT and FQDESV (reference sequence).